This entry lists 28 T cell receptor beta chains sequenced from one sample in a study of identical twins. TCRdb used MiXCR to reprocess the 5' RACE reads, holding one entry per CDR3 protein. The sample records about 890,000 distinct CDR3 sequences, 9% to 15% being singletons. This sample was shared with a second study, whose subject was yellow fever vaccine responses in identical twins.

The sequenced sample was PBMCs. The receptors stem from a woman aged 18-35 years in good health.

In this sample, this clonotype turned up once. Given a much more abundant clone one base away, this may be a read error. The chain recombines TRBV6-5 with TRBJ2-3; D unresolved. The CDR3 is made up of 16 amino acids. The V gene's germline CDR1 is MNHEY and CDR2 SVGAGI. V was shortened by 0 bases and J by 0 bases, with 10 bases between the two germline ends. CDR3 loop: CASSYSYSFSTDTQYF. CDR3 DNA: TGTGCCAGCAGTTACTCGTACAGTTTTAGCACAGATACGCAGTATTTT.

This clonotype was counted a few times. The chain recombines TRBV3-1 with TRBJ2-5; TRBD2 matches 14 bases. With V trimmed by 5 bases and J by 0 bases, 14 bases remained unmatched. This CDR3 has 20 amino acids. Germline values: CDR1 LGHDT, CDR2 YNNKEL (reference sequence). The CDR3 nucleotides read TGTGCCAGCAGCTATGAAGTTCCCGGGACTAGCGGGGGCTACCAAGAGACCCAGTACTTC. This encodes CASSYEVPGTSGGYQETQYF.

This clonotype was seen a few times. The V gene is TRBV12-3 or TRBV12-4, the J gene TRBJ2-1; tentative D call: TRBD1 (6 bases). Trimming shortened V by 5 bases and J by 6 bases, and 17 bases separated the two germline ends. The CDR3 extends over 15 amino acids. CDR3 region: CASSLGQRMVNEQFF. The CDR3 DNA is TGTGCCAGCAGTCTGGGACAAAGAATGGTCAATGAGCAGTTCTTC.

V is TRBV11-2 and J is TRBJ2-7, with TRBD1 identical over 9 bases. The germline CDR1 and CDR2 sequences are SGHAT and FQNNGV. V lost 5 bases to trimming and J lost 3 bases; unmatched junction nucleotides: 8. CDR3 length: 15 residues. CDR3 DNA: TGTGCCAGCAGCCCTACCGGGACAGGGTACTACGAGCAGTACGTC. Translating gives CASSPTGTGYYEQYV.

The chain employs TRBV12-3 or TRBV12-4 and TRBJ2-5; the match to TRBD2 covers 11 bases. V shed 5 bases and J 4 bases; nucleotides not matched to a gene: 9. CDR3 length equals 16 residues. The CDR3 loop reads CASSPNSGLAGETQYF. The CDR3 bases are TGTGCCAGCAGTCCAAACTCAGGACTAGCGGGAGAGACCCAGTACTTC.

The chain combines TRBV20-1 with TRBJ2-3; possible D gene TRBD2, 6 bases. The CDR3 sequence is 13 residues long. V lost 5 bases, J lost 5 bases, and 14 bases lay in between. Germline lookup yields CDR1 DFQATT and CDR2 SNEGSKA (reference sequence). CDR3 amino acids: CSALLMGGDTQYF. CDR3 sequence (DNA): TGCAGTGCTCTACTTATGGGGGGAGATACGCAGTATTTT.

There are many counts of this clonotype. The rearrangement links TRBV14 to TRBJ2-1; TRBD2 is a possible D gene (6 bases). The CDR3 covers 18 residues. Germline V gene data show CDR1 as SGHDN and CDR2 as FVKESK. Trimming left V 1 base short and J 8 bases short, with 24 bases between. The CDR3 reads CASSQGILRLVLRDEQFF. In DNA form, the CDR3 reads TGTGCCAGCAGCCAAGGGATTCTAAGACTAGTTTTGCGGGATGAGCAGTTCTTC.

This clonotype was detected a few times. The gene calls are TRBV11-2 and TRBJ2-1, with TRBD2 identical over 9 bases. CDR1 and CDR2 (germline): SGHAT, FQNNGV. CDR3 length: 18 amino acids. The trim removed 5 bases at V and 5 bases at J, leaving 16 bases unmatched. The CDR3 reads CASSKFYPGSGGHNEQFF. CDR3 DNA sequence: TGTGCCAGCAGCAAATTCTACCCTGGGAGCGGGGGGCACAATGAGCAGTTCTTC.

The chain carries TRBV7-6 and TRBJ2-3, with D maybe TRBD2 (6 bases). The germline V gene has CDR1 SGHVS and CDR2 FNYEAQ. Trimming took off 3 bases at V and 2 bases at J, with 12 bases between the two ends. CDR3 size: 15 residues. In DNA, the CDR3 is TGTGCCAGCAGCTTTACGGGACTCCACACAGATACGCAGTATTTT. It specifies CASSFTGLHTDTQYF.

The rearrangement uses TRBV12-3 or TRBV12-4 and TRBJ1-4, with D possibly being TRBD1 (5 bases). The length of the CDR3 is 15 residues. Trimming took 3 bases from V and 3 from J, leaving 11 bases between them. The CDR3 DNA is TGTGCCAGCAGTTTTGCAGGGTTTGCTAATGAAAAACTGTTTTTT. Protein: CASSFAGFANEKLFF.

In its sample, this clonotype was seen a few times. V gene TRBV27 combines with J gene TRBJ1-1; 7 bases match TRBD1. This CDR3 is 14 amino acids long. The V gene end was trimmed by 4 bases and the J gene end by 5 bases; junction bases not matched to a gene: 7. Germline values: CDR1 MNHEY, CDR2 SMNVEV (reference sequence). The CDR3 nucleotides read TGTGCCAGCAGTTCAAGGGGGCTGTGGACTGAAGCTTTCTTT. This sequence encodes CASSSRGLWTEAFF.

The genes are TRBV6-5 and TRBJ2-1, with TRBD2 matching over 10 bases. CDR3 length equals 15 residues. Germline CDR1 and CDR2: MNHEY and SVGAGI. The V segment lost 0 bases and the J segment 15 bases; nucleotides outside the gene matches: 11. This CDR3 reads CASSYSIASGREMFF. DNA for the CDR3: TGTGCCAGCAGTTACTCGATCGCTAGCGGGAGAGAAATGTTCTTC.

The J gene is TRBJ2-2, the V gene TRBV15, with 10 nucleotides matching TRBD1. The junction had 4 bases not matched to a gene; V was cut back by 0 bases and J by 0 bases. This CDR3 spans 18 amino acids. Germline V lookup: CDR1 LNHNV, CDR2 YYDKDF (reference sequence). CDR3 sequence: CATSRDLGQGTNTGELFF. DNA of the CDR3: TGTGCCACCAGCAGAGATCTGGGACAGGGGACGAACACCGGGGAGCTGTTTTTT. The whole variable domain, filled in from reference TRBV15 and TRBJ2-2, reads DAMVIQNPRYQVTQFGKPVTLSCSQTLNHNVMYWYQQKSSQAPKLLFHYYDKDFNNEADTPDNFQSRRPNTSFCFLDIRSPGLGDTAMYLCATSRDLGQGTNTGELFFGEGSRLTVL.

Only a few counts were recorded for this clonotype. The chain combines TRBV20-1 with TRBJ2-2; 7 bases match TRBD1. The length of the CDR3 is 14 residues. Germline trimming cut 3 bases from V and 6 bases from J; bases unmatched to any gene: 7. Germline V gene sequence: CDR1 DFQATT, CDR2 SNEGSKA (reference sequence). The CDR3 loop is CSASSSRGSGELFF. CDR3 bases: TGCAGTGCTAGTTCTAGCAGGGGGTCCGGGGAGCTGTTTTTT.

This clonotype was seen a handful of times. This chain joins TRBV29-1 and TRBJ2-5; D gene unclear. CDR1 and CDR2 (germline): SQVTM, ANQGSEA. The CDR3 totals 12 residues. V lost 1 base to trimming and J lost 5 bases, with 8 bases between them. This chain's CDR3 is CSVEAPRETQYF. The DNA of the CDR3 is TGCAGCGTTGAAGCGCCGAGGGAGACCCAGTACTTC.

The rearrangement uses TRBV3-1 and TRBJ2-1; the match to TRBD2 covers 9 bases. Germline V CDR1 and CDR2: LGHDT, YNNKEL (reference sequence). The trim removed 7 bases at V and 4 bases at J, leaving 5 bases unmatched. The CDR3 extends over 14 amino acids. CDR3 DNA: TGTGCCAGCACCGCTAGCGGGGCTTACAATGAGCAGTTCTTC. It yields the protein CASTASGAYNEQFF.

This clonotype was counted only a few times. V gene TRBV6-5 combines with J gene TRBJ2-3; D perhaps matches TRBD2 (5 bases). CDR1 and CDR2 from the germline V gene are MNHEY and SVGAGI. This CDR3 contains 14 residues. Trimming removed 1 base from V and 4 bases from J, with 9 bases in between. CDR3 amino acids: CASSYFEGADTQYF. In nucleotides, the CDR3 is TGTGCCAGCAGTTACTTCGAGGGTGCAGATACGCAGTATTTT.

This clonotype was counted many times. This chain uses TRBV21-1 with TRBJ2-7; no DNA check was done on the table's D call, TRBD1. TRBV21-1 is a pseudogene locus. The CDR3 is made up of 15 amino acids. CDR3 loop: CASSKGGQRLYEQYF. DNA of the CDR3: TGTGCCAGCAGCAAGGGGGGACAGCGACTTTACGAGCAGTACTTC.

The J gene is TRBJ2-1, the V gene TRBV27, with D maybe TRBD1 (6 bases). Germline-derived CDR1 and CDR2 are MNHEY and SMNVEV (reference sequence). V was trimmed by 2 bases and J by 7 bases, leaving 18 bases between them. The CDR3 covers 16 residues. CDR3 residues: CASSLSGTINANEQFF. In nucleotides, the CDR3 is TGTGCCAGCAGTTTAAGTGGGACAATTAACGCTAATGAGCAGTTCTTC.

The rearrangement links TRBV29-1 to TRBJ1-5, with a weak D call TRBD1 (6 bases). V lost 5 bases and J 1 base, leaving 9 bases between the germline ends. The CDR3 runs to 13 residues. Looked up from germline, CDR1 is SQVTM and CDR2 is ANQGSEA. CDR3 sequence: CSVSTGSNQPQHF. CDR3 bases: TGCAGCGTTTCCACAGGGAGCAATCAGCCCCAGCATTTT.

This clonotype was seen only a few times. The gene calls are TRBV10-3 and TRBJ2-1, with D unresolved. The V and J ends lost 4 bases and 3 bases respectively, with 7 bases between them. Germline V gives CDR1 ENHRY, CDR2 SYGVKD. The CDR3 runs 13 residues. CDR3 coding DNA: TGTGCCATCAGTGTCCAGGACTACAATGAGCAGTTCTTC. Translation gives CAISVQDYNEQFF.

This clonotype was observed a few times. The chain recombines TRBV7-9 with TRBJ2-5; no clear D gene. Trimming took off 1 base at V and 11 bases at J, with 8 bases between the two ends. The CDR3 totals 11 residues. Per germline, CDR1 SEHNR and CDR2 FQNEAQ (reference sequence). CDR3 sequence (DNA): TGTGCCAGCAGCTTAGGGGAAATTCAGTACTTC. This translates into CASSLGEIQYF.

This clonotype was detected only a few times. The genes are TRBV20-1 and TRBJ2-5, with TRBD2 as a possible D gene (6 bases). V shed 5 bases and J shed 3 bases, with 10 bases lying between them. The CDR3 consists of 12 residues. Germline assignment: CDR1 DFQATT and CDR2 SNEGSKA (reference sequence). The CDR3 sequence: CSAAQREETQYF. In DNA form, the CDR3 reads TGCAGTGCTGCTCAGCGGGAAGAGACCCAGTACTTC.

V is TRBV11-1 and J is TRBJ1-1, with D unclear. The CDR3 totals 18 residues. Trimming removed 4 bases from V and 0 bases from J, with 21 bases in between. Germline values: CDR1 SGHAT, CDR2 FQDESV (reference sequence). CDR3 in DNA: TGTGCCAGCAGCTCGCCTCGATCTGAAGAGGCTTTGAACACTGAAGCTTTCTTT. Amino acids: CASSSPRSEEALNTEAFF.

The CDR3 DNA reads as TGTGCCAGCACAGCGGGAGTCCCGAAGTCGGAGACCCAGTACTTC. Translated, it gives CASTAGVPKSETQYF. The chain couples TRBV2 to TRBJ2-5; 8 bases line up with TRBD2. The CDR3 covers 15 residues. J lost 5 bases, V lost 7 bases, and 12 bases had no gene match. Germline V gene data show CDR1 as SNHLY and CDR2 as FYNNEI.

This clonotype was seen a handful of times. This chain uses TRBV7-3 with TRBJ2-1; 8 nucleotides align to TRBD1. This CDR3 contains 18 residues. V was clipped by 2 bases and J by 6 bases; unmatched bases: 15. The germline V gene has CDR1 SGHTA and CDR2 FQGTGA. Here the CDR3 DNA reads TGTGCCAGCAGCTTATGGGGGTATGACAGGGGTGGTTTCAATGAGCAGTTCTTC. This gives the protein CASSLWGYDRGGFNEQFF. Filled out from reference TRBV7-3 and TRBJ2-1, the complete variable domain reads GAGVSQTPSNKVTEKGKYVELRCDPISGHTALYWYRQSLGQGPEFLIYFQGTGAADDSGLPNDRFFAVRPEGSVSTLKIQRTERGDSAVYLCASSLWGYDRGGFNEQFFGPGTRLTVL.

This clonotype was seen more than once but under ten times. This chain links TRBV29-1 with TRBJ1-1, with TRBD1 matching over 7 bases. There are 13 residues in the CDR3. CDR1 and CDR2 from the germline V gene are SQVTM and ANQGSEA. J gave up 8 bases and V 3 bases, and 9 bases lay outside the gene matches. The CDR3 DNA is TGCAGCGTTGAGTTTAACAGGGGCGTGGAAGCTTTCTTT. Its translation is CSVEFNRGVEAFF. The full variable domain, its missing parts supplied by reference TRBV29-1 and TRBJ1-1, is SAVISQKPSRDICQRGTSLTIQCQVDSQVTMMFWYRQQPGQSLTLIATANQGSEATYESGFVIDKFPISRPNLTFSTLTVSNMSPEDSSIYLCSVEFNRGVEAFFGQGTRLTVV.

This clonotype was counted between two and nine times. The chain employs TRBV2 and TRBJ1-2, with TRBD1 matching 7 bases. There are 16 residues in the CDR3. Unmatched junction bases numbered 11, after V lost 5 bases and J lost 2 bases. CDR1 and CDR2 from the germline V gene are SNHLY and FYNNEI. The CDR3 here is CASSTSGTEHNYGYTF. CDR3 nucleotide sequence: TGTGCCAGCAGTACCTCCGGGACAGAACACAACTATGGCTACACCTTC.